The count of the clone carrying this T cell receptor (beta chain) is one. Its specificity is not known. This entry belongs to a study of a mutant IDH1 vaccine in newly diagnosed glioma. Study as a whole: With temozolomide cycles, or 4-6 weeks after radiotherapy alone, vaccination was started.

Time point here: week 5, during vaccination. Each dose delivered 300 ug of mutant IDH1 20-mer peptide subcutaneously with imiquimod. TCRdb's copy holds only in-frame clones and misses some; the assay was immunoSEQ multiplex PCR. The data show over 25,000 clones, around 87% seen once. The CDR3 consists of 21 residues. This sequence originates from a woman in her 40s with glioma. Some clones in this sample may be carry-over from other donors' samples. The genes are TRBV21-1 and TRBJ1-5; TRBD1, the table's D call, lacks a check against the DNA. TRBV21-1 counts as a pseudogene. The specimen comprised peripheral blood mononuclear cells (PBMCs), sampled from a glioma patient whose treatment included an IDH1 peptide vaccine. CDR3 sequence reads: CASSKGKGLPHFRCFNQPQHF. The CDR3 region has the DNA TGTGCCAGCAGCAAAGGAAAGGGGCTTCCACATTTTAGGTGTTTCAATCAGCCCCAGCATTTT.